This TCR beta chain was recovered during a study of cytomegalovirus exposure and HLA in healthy donors. General study findings and limits: In a later analysis, HLA-associated TCR beta chains were more clonally expanded than equally common others. In vitro data verified three CMV-associated chains as specific for CMV antigens.

The PCR was carried out with 60 Vbeta primers and 13 Jbeta primers. Generated by immunoSEQ multiplex PCR, the TCRdb table keeps only in-frame clones and is missing some. This repertoire shows about 180,000 clones, roughly 75% found once; its top ten account for about 1.9%. V lost 1 base and J lost 6, with 12 bases in between. Germline V gives CDR1 SEHNR, CDR2 FQNEAQ (reference sequence). This CDR3 contains 15 residues. Comment on this clone: Its specificity is unknown.

V usage is TRBV7-9 and J usage is TRBJ2-2; possibly TRBD1 for D (5 bases). The TCR was taken from a woman in her thirties in good health and CMV-seronegative. Sequencing was carried out using PBMCs. The CDR3, as DNA: TGTGCCAGCAGCTTAGGGGGCCCCGCCCCCGGGGAGCTGTTTTTT. It is translated as CASSLGGPAPGELFF.